This T cell receptor beta chain was documented in a study of CD8 T cells in Susac syndrome. Turning to the study itself: Among sequenced Susac syndrome patients, six had active disease and about 8 were in remission. When blood was drawn, the patients with Susac syndrome were therapy-naive, on corticosteroids, or on intravenous immunoglobulin alone.

The trim removed 5 bases at V and 3 bases at J, leaving 6 bases unmatched. Germline CDR1 reads MNHEY; CDR2 reads SMNVEV (reference sequence). CDR3 length: 15 amino acids. An input of roughly 0.5 to 1 ug of RNA was subjected to reverse transcription using random hexamers. The amplification used immunoSEQ multiplex PCR on TCR beta CDR3; it spanned 54 Vbeta and 13 Jbeta. TCRdb redid the calling of the immunoSEQ multiplex PCR reads with MiXCR, one entry per CDR3 protein. The sample lists about 160,000 distinct CDR3 sequences; roughly 95% were seen once. This clonotype was sampled from a human donor with Susac syndrome. Sequenced material: CD4+ T cells from PBMCs. The chain combines TRBV27 with TRBJ1-2; 10 positions agree with TRBD1. The CDR3 region is CASSGPGTGDYGYTF. The CDR3, as DNA: TGTGCCAGCAGTGGCCCCGGGACAGGGGACTATGGCTACACCTTC.